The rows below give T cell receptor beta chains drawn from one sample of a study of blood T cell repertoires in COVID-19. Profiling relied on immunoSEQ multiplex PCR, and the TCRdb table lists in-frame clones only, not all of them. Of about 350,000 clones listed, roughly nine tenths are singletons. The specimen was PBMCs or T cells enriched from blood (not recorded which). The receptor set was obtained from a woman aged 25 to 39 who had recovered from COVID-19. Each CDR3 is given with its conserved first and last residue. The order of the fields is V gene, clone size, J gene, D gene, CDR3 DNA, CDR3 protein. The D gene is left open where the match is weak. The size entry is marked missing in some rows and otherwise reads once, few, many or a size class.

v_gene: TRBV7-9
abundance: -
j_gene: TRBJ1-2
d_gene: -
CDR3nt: TGTGCCAGCAGCTTTGGCTTGGCAAACTATGGCTACACCTTC
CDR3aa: CASSFGLANYGYTF

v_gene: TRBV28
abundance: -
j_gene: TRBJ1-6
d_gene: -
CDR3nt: TGTGCCAGCAGTTTAGCAGGGATGTATTCACCCCTCCACTTT
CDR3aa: CASSLAGMYSPLHF

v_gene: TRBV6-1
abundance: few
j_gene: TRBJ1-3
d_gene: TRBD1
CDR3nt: TGTGCCAGCAGTGAAGGCCGACAGGGAAGAAACACCATATATTTT
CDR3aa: CASSEGRQGRNTIYF

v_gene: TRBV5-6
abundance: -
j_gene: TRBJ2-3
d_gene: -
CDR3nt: TGTGCCAGCAGCCCTCGACAGACAGATACGCAGTATTTT
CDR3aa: CASSPRQTDTQYF

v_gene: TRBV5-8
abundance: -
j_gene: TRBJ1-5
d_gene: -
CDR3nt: TGTGCCAGCAGCGATTCCCGGGACTATAGCAATCAGCCCCAGCATTTT
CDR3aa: CASSDSRDYSNQPQHF

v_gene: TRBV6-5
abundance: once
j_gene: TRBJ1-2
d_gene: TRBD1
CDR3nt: TGTGCCAGCAGCAAGAGACAGGGTGGCTATGGCTACACCTTC
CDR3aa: CASSKRQGGYGYTF

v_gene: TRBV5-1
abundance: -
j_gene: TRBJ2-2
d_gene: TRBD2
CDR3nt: TGCGCCAGCAGCCCGGGACTAGCGGGGGGGCCAACCGGGGAGCTGTTTTTT
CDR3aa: CASSPGLAGGPTGELFF

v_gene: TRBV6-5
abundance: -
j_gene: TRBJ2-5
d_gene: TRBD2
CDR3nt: TGTGCCAGCAGTTACGCGGGAGCAGAGACCCAGTACTTC
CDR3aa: CASSYAGAETQYF

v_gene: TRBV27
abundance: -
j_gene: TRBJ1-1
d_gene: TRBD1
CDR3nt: TGTGCCAGCAGCGGGACAGGCCACACTGAAGCTTTCTTT
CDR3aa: CASSGTGHTEAFF

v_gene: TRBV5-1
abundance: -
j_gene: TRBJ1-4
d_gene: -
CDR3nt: TGCGCCAGCAGCTTTGGTACAGGTCGAGTGGAAAAACTGTTTTTT
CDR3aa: CASSFGTGRVEKLFF

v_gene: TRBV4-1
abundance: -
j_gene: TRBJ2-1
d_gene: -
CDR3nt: TGCGCCAGCAGCCAAGACTTCGGCAATGAGCAGTTCTTC
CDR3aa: CASSQDFGNEQFF

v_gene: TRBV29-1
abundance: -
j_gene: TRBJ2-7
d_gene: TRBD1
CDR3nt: TGCAGCGTCTCTGACAGGGAGCCTTACGAGCAGTACTTC
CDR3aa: CSVSDREPYEQYF

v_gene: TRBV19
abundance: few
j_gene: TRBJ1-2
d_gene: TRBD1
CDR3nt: TGTGCCAGCAGAGACAGGGGGCGAGGCTACACCTTC
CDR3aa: CASRDRGRGYTF

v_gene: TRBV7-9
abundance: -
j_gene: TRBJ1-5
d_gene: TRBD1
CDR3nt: TGTGCCAGCAGCTTTAACCCTAAGACAGGGAATCAGCCCCAGCATTTT
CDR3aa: CASSFNPKTGNQPQHF

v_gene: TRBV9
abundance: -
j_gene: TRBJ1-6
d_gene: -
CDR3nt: TGTGCCAGCAGCGGTGGAGCAGCTAATAATTCACCCCTCCACTTT
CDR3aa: CASSGGAANNSPLHF

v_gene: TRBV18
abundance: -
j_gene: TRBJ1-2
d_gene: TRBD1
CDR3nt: TGTGCCAGCTCATCAACAGGGGATAACTATGGCTACACCTTC
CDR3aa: CASSSTGDNYGYTF

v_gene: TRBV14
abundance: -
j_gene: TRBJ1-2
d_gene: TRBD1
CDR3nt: TGTGCCAGCAGCCCCAATCGACAGGGATCGGGCTACACCTTC
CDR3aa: CASSPNRQGSGYTF

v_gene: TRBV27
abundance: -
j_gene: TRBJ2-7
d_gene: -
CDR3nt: TGTGCCAGCAGCCCATCCCAAGGGGTCGAGCAGTACTTC
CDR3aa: CASSPSQGVEQYF